The present TCR beta chain was sequenced within a study of monozygotic twins with inflammatory bowel disease. Broader study findings: Healthy co-twins had higher TCRbeta inverse Simpson diversity than their IBD twins.

Worth noting for this clonotype: The antigen is unknown.

UMIs bearing a 6-nucleotide sample barcode were added through template switching. Two nested PCRs, run for roughly 15 and 9 cycles, were applied to TCRalpha and TCRbeta cDNA. No DNA is given; TCRdb re-called the 5' RACE reads and lists each CDR3 protein once. The sample spans about 210,000 distinct CDR3 sequences; the ten largest clones claim around 1.5%. The sample consisted of blood. The TCR sequence derives from a human donor with ulcerative colitis or Crohn's disease, or a healthy co-twin of an affected twin (not recorded which).

The CDR3 spells CASSPFGGPDGANVLTF. The chain uses TRBV9 and TRBJ2-6; TCRdb's D call, TRBD2, is unchecked because there is no DNA. Per germline, CDR1 SGDLS and CDR2 YYNGEE. This CDR3 has 17 residues.